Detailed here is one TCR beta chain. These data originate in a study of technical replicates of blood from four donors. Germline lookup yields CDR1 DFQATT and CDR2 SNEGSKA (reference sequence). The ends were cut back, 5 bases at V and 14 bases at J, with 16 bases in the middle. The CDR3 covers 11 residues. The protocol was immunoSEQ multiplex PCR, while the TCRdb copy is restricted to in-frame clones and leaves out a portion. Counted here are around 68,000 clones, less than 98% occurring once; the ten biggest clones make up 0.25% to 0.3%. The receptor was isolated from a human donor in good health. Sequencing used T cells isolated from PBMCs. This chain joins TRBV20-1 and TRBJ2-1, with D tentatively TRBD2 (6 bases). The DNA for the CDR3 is TGCAGTGCTCATGAGGCTAGCGACAAGTTCTTC. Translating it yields CSAHEASDKFF.